This T cell receptor (beta chain) appears in the sequencing data of a study of resident and recirculating memory T cells in vitiligo. CDR3 length: 14 residues. Between the trimmed V and J ends, which lost 5 bases and 5 bases, there was a span of 15 bases. In germline, CDR1 is SGHVS, CDR2 FQNEAQ. Measured with immunoSEQ multiplex PCR; TCRdb has only the in-frame clones, and not every one. Of tens of thousands of clones listed, about 90% are singletons. The chain employs TRBV7-8 and TRBJ1-2; possible D gene TRBD1, 6 bases. Sequences were obtained from blood. The TCR comes from a male donor with vitiligo. The CDR3 loop is CASSTPGTLYGYTF. In nucleotides, the CDR3 is TGTGCCAGCAGCACACCCGGGACACTATATGGCTACACCTTC.